This entry lists 25 T cell receptor beta chains sequenced from one sample in a study of CD8 T cells in ankylosing spondylitis. TCRdb reanalysed the 5' RACE reads using MiXCR and keeps one entry per CDR3 protein. The table shows about 250,000 distinct CDR3 sequences, with around 32% occurring only once. Sequenced sample: blood, either unsorted or a sorted T cell fraction (not recorded which). These receptor sequences come from a male donor with ankylosing spondylitis or in good health (not recorded which).

CDR3 residues: CASSEAGLATSTDTQYF. The CDR3 DNA reads TGTGCCAGCAGTGAAGCGGGACTAGCGACTAGCACAGATACGCAGTATTTT. The rearrangement links TRBV6-1 to TRBJ2-3, with 10 bases fitting TRBD2. Germline V gene lookup returns CDR1 MNHNS and CDR2 SASEGT. The CDR3 has 17 amino acids. Germline trimming cut 0 bases from V and 0 bases from J; bases unmatched to any gene: 3.

The rearrangement uses TRBV20-1 and TRBJ1-2; TRBD1 matches at 7 bases. Trimming removed 0 bases from V and 8 bases from J; junction bases left unmatched: 15. CDR3 length: 16 amino acids. CDR1 is DFQATT, CDR2 SNEGSKA, per germline (reference sequence). Written as DNA, the CDR3 is TGCAGTGCTAGAGATCTCTTGCCGGGACAGACCTTGGGCTACACCTTC. Its protein is CSARDLLPGQTLGYTF.

This clonotype was detected only a few times. The V call is TRBV20-1, the J call TRBJ2-1; the D is unclear. Germline V gives CDR1 DFQATT, CDR2 SNEGSKA (reference sequence). V shed 4 bases and J shed 6 bases, with 7 bases lying between them. CDR3 size: 11 residues. CDR3 residues: CSAKRGNEQFF. The CDR3, as DNA: TGCAGTGCTAAAAGAGGCAATGAGCAGTTCTTC.

The V call is TRBV20-1, the J call TRBJ2-5; D tentatively fits TRBD1 or TRBD2 (5 bases each). CDR1 and CDR2 from the germline V gene are DFQATT and SNEGSKA (reference sequence). V lost 5 bases, J lost 5 bases, and 12 bases lay in between. The CDR3 extends over 12 amino acids. The CDR3 region is CSARDERETQYF. The CDR3 nucleotides are TGCAGTGCTCGGGACGAGCGGGAGACCCAGTACTTC.

The rearrangement links TRBV11-2 to TRBJ2-3; TRBD2 is a possible D gene (6 bases). The germline CDR1 and CDR2 sequences are SGHAT and FQNNGV. The CDR3 is 13 amino acids. V lost 4 bases, J lost 5 bases, and 10 bases lay in between. The CDR3 bases are TGTGCCAGCAGCTCGGGGGTTGGAGATACGCAGTATTTT. Its protein product is CASSSGVGDTQYF.

In its sample, this clonotype was seen a few times. The rearrangement uses TRBV20-1 and TRBJ2-1, with D uncertain. V lost 6 bases to trimming and J lost 8 bases, with 8 bases between them. Per the germline V gene, CDR1 is DFQATT and CDR2 is SNEGSKA (reference sequence). The CDR3 totals 10 residues. CDR3 protein: CSAPIDEQFF. The CDR3 DNA reads as TGCAGTGCCCCGATCGATGAGCAGTTCTTC.

The chain joins TRBV20-1 to TRBJ2-1; 7 nucleotides agree with TRBD1. The CDR3 extends over 15 amino acids. CDR1 is DFQATT, CDR2 SNEGSKA, per germline (reference sequence). V was clipped by 0 bases and J by 5 bases; unmatched bases: 7. DNA of the CDR3: TGCAGTGCTAGAGATTGGGGACAGACAAACAATGAGCAGTTCTTC. Residues: CSARDWGQTNNEQFF.

The gene calls are TRBV5-1 and TRBJ2-4; a possible D gene is TRBD1 (6 bases). V was pared by 5 bases and J by 0 bases, with 18 bases between. This CDR3 has 17 residues. In germline, CDR1 is SGHRS, CDR2 YFSETQ. CDR3 DNA sequence: TGCGCCAGCAGGTCCGAACCTCAGGGGAGAGCCAAAAACATTCAGTACTTC. It codes for CASRSEPQGRAKNIQYF.

The chain is built from TRBV6-4 and TRBJ2-2, with no clear D. Germline lookup yields CDR1 MRHNA and CDR2 SNTAGT. This CDR3 comprises 16 residues. Trimming pared 0 bases from V and 8 bases from J, leaving 16 bases between. CDR3 sequence (DNA): TGTGCCAGCAGTGACTCGAAAGCAGGAATCCCAGGGGAGCTGTTTTTT. Protein sequence: CASSDSKAGIPGELFF.

This clonotype has more than one count but fewer than ten. The V call is TRBV5-1, the J call TRBJ2-1; D might be TRBD2 (5 bases). The CDR3 consists of 15 residues. The germline V gene has CDR1 SGHRS and CDR2 YFSETQ. With 0 bases removed from V and 7 bases from J, the gap between germline ends came to 14 bases. CDR3: CASSLAGEGRNEQFF. The CDR3 DNA follows: TGCGCCAGCAGCTTGGCTGGCGAGGGTAGGAATGAGCAGTTCTTC. Looking up the rest from reference TRBV5-1 and TRBJ2-1 gives the full variable domain: KAGVTQTPRYLIKTRGQQVTLSCSPISGHRSVSWYQQTPGQGLQFLFEYFSETQRNKGNFPGRFSGRQFSNSRSEMNVSTLELGDSALYLCASSLAGEGRNEQFFGPGTRLTVL.

V gene TRBV6-1 combines with J gene TRBJ2-1; 12 bases agree with TRBD2. The CDR3 loop spans 16 amino acids. Germline CDR1 reads MNHNS; CDR2 reads SASEGT. Trimming removed 6 bases from V and 2 bases from J; junction bases left unmatched: 5. The CDR3 loop reads CASRSTSGGPYNEQFF. The CDR3 bases are TGTGCCAGCAGGTCGACTAGCGGGGGACCCTACAATGAGCAGTTCTTC.

V usage is TRBV12-3 or TRBV12-4 and J usage is TRBJ1-1, with 8 positions matching TRBD1. This CDR3 contains 14 residues. With V trimmed by 5 bases and J by 4 bases, 6 bases remained unmatched. Here the CDR3 reads CASSPTGEATEAFF. In nucleotides, the CDR3 is TGTGCCAGCAGTCCGACAGGGGAGGCCACTGAAGCTTTCTTT.

The chain links TRBV6-5 to TRBJ2-3, with 7 bases lining up with TRBD2. Trimming took 1 base from V and 3 from J; bases not matched to a gene: 7. This CDR3 spans 16 amino acids. CDR1 and CDR2 from the germline V gene are MNHEY and SVGAGI. The DNA for the CDR3 is TGTGCCAGCAGTTACTGGGAGCGGGGAGGAACAGATACGCAGTATTTT. Amino acids: CASSYWERGGTDTQYF.

This clonotype came up many times. The chain couples TRBV20-1 to TRBJ2-7, with unresolved D. CDR1 is DFQATT and CDR2 is SNEGSKA in the germline V gene (reference sequence). The length of the CDR3 is 13 residues. Trimming left V 3 bases short and J 3 bases short, with 12 bases between. The CDR3 loop is CSASATQRYEQYF. In DNA form, the CDR3 reads TGCAGTGCTAGTGCTACCCAACGCTACGAGCAGTACTTC.

The chain couples TRBV12-5 to TRBJ2-2; D is unclear. CDR1 and CDR2 (germline): LGHNT, FRNRAP. This CDR3 has 13 residues. The V gene lost 5 bases and the J gene lost 7 bases, with 11 bases spanning the gap. The CDR3 here is CASGLRPGGELFF. As DNA, the CDR3 is TGTGCTAGTGGTCTCCGCCCGGGCGGGGAGCTGTTTTTT.

This clonotype was recorded a few times. V is TRBV15 and J is TRBJ1-2, with D possibly TRBD1 on 6 matching bases. Trimming removed 4 bases at V and 0 bases at J, with 18 bases between. CDR1 and CDR2 from the germline V gene are LNHNV and YYDKDF (reference sequence). The CDR3 runs 17 residues. CDR3 sequence (DNA): TGTGCCACCAGCACACCTGGTGGGGGGGCGGCTAACTATGGCTACACCTTC. Amino acid sequence: CATSTPGGGAANYGYTF. Full variable domain (rest looked up from reference TRBV15 and TRBJ1-2): DAMVIQNPRYQVTQFGKPVTLSCSQTLNHNVMYWYQQKSSQAPKLLFHYYDKDFNNEADTPDNFQSRRPNTSFCFLDIRSPGLGDTAMYLCATSTPGGGAANYGYTFGSGTRLTVV.

The chain recombines TRBV20-1 with TRBJ2-5; D is perhaps TRBD2 (6 bases). This CDR3 region has 16 residues. The germline V gene has CDR1 DFQATT and CDR2 SNEGSKA (reference sequence). Trimming removed 3 bases at V and 3 bases at J, with 20 bases between. CDR3 region: CSASSRLAGTEETQYF. DNA of the CDR3: TGCAGTGCTAGTTCCCGTCTGGCCGGGACTGAAGAGACCCAGTACTTC.

The CDR3: CASSAWGGTSVTQYF. The CDR3 DNA reads as TGTGCCAGCAGCGCCTGGGGAGGGACTAGTGTTACGCAGTATTTT. The genes are TRBV9 and TRBJ2-3; 8 nucleotides align to TRBD2. The CDR3 is made up of 15 amino acids. With 3 bases clipped from V and 8 bases from J, the junction kept 11 bases outside the gene matches. CDR1 is SGDLS and CDR2 is YYNGEE in the germline V gene.

V is TRBV20-1 and J is TRBJ2-7; D might be TRBD1 (6 bases). The germline V and J ends were trimmed by 6 bases and 4 bases, with 13 bases remaining between them. There are 12 residues in the CDR3. The germline gives CDR1 DFQATT, CDR2 SNEGSKA (reference sequence). CDR3 protein: CSAQTGTYEQYF. DNA for the CDR3: TGCAGTGCACAGACCGGGACATACGAGCAGTACTTC.

CDR3 DNA sequence: TGCAGTGCTAGTCTACAGGGAGGCGAAGAGACCCAGTACTTC. Encoded protein: CSASLQGGEETQYF. J is TRBJ2-5 and V is TRBV20-1; tentatively, D is TRBD1 or TRBD2 (6 bases each). CDR1 DFQATT and CDR2 SNEGSKA come from the germline V gene (reference sequence). This CDR3 contains 14 residues. The germline V and J ends were trimmed by 3 bases and 3 bases, with 14 bases remaining between them.

The V and J genes are TRBV10-3 and TRBJ2-5; D remains ambiguous. CDR3 length: 14 residues. Trimming stripped 0 bases from V and 2 bases from J, with 7 bases between. The germline V gene encodes CDR1 ENHRY and CDR2 SYGVKD. This CDR3 reads CAISESDAQETQYF. The CDR3 DNA follows: TGTGCCATCAGTGAGTCGGATGCTCAAGAGACCCAGTACTTC.

This clonotype was seen a handful of times. CDR3 coding DNA: TGCAGTGCCCCAGCCAGCGGCCAAGAGACCCAGTACTTC. Its translation is CSAPASGQETQYF. The V and J genes are TRBV20-1 and TRBJ2-5; D is possibly TRBD2 (5 bases). V lost 6 bases and J lost 1, with 12 bases in between. Germline V gene data show CDR1 as DFQATT and CDR2 as SNEGSKA (reference sequence). The CDR3 is made up of 13 amino acids.

The chain combines TRBV12-3 or TRBV12-4 with TRBJ2-5; D gene unclear. This CDR3 is built from 14 residues. V lost 7 bases and J lost 2, with 14 bases in between. The DNA for the CDR3 is TGTGCCAGCACCTTCCGTCCGAAACAAGAGACCCAGTACTTC. Residues: CASTFRPKQETQYF.

This chain joins TRBV20-1 and TRBJ2-3; possibly TRBD2 for D (6 bases). Germline lookup yields CDR1 DFQATT and CDR2 SNEGSKA (reference sequence). This CDR3 region has 14 residues. V gave up 3 bases and J gave up 1 base, with 11 bases separating them. The CDR3 sequence is CSARRGARTDTQYF. In DNA form, the CDR3 reads TGCAGTGCTAGGCGCGGGGCCCGCACAGATACGCAGTATTTT.

The CDR3 sequence is CASRRSSGGVNTGELFF. The CDR3 coding sequence is TGTGCCAGCAGGCGGAGTAGTGGGGGTGTGAACACCGGGGAGCTGTTTTTT. This chain connects TRBV5-5 to TRBJ2-2; TRBD1 or TRBD2 may be the D gene (5 bases each). The germline V and J ends were trimmed by 5 bases and 1 base, with 18 bases remaining between them. This CDR3 has 17 amino acids. CDR1 and CDR2 (germline): SGHKS, YYEKEE (reference sequence).